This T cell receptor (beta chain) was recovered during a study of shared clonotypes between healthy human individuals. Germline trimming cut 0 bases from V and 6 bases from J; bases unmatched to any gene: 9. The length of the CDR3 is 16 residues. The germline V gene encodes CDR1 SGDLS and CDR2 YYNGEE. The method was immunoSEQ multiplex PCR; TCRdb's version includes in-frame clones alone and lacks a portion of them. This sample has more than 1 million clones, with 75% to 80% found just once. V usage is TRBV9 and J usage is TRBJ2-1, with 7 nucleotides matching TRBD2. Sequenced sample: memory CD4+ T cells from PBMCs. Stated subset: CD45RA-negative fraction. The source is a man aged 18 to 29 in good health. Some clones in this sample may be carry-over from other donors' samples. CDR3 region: CASSVVGRAGTNEQFF. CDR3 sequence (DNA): TGTGCCAGCAGCGTAGTGGGTAGAGCGGGGACCAATGAGCAGTTCTTC.